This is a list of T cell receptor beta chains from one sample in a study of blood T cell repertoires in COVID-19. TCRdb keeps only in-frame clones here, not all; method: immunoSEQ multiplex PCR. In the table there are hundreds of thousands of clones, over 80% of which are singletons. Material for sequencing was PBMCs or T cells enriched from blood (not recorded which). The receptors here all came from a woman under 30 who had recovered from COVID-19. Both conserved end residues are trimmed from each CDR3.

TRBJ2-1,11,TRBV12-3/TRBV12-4,ASSLASGSEQF
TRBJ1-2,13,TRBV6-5,ASSPPGQGFNGYT
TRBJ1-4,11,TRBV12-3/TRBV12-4,ASRDREGEKLF
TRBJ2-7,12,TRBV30,AWTHGGARYEQY
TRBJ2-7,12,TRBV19,ASSPGTPSYEQY
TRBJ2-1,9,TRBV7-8,ASGRGNEQF
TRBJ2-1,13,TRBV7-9,ASSLILAGVVFQF
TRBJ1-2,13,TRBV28,ASILSGFTNYGYT
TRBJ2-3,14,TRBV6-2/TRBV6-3,ASSPIQRGGWDTQY
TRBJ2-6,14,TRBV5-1,ASSLPGSSGANVLT
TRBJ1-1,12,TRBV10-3,AISDGRENTEAF
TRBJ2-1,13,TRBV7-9,ASSPTTGVGGEQF
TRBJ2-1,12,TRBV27,ASSWASHRNEQF
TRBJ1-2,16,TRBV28,ASSFTYGTGAFNYGYT
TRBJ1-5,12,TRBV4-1,ASSQDTGGQPQH
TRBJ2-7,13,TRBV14,ASSQGSGFTYEQY
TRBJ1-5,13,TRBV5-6,ASSLRGTANQPQH
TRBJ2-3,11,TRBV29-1,SVRRGPTDTQY
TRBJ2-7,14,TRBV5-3,ARSLRTPRTVHEQY
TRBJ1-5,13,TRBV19,ASSVGQGRNQPQH
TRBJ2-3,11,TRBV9,ASSTPGTDTQY
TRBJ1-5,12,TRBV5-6,ASSLSGGDQPQH
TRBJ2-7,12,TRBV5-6,ASSLDRVIYEQY
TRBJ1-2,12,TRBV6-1,ASSEAGRHYGYT
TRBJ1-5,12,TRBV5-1,ASSVTGGNQPQH
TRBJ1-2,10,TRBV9,ASSPPFYGYT
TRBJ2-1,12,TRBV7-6,ASSLGRGSNEQF
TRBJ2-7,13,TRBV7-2,ASSPRLTGVYEQY
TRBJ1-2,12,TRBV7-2,ASSSSRGLGGYT
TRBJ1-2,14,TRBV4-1,ASSQELGDILYGYT
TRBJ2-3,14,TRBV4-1,ASSQEGQAVTDTQY
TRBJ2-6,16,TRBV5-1,ASSLRGLGSSGANVLT
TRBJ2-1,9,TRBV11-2,ASRLAYEQF
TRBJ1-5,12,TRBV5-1,ASSLGQGGQPQH
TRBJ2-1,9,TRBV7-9,ASTPMNEQF
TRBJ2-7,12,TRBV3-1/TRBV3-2,ASSPRRETYEQY
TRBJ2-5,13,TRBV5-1,ASSLAGTSGETQY
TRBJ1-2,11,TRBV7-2,ASSPDRSYGYT
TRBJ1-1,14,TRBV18,ASSPPGTPPNTEAF
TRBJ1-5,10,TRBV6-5,ASTYRDQPQH
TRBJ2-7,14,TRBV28,ASSSPGRERIDEQY
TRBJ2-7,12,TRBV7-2,ASSFDFDGYEQY
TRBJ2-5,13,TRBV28,ASSFMTREKETQY
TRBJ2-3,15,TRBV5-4,ASSLAGRGGVTDTQY
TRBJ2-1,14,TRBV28,ASSLSLADSYNEQF
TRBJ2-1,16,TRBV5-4,ASRGGLAGGLSYNEQF
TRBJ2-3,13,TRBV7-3,ASSQVTGGTNTQY
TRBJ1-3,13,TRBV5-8,ASSLEGAPGNTIY